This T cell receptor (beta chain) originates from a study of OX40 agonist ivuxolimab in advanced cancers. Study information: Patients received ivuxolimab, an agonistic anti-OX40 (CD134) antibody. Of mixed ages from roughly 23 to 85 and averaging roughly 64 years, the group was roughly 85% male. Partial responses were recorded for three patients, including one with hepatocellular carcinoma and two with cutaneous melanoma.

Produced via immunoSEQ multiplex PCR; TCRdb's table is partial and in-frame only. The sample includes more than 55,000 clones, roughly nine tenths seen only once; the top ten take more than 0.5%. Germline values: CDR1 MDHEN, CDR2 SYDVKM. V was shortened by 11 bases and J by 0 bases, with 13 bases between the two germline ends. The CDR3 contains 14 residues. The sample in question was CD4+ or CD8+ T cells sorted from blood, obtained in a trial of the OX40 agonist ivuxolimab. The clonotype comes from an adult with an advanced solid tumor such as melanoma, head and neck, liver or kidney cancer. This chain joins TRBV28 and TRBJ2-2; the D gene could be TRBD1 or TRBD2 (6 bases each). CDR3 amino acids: CAGGDNANTGELFF. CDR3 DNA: TGTGCCGGCGGGGACAACGCGAACACCGGGGAGCTGTTTTTT.